Shown below are 4 T cell receptor beta chains from a single sample sequenced in a study of glioma-infiltrating T cells. TCR alpha and beta CDR3 regions were amplified from RNA using iRepertoire nested multiplex PCR. TCRdb itself ran the multiplex PCR reads through MiXCR, one entry per CDR3 protein. Of 100,000 to 150,000 distinct CDR3 sequences in the sample, approximately 25% were seen once. The sample was glioma tissue, nonneoplastic brain tissue, or PBMCs (not recorded which). The origin of the receptors is a human donor with low-grade glioma or glioblastoma, undergoing nonglioma brain surgery, or in good health (not recorded which).

The table lists this clonotype with many counts. The rearrangement links TRBV24-1 to TRBJ1-1; D remains ambiguous. The V end lost 3 bases, the J end lost 7 bases, and 17 bases lay between the germline ends. Germline lookup yields CDR1 KGHDR and CDR2 SFDVKD. The CDR3 runs 15 residues. CDR3 amino acids: CATSDLGRARHEAFF. The CDR3 bases are TGTGCCACCAGTGATCTCGGTAGGGCTCGACATGAAGCTTTCTTT.

At least ten counts were recorded for this clonotype. This chain connects TRBV6-1 to TRBJ2-2; D is unclear. V was pared by 5 bases and J by 3 bases, with 16 bases between. The CDR3 has 16 amino acids. Germline assignment: CDR1 MNHNS and CDR2 SASEGT. As DNA, the CDR3 is TGTGCCAGCAGTCCATTAGAACGTGGGGACACCGGGGAGCTGTTTTTT. Translated, it gives CASSPLERGDTGELFF.

Many counts were recorded for this clonotype. The V and J genes are TRBV28 and TRBJ1-5, with 9 bases fitting TRBD1. V gave up 6 bases and J gave up 0 bases; unmatched junction bases: 9. The CDR3 runs 17 residues. The V gene's germline CDR1 is MDHEN and CDR2 SYDVKM. The CDR3, as DNA: TGTGCCAGCAGCCGACAGGGGGGTGGGTATAGCAATCAGCCCCAGCATTTT. It translates to CASSRQGGGYSNQPQHF.

This clonotype was seen ten or more times. The chain couples TRBV11-2 to TRBJ2-7; D gene ambiguous. The CDR3 loop spans 14 amino acids. The V gene's germline CDR1 is SGHAT and CDR2 FQNNGV. Trimming pared 2 bases from V and 2 bases from J, leaving 10 bases between. The CDR3 spells CASSLRDLAYEQYF. CDR3 bases: TGTGCCAGCAGCTTAAGGGATCTAGCCTACGAGCAGTACTTC.